A selection of T cell receptor beta chains follows, all from one sample in a study of beta chain features in type 1 diabetes. Sequencing used immunoSEQ multiplex PCR; TCRdb keeps in-frame clones, though not all of them. The sample lists 300,000 to 350,000 clones, around 13% seen once, with around 7% in the top ten. Sequencing was carried out using central memory CD4+ T cells from blood. The receptors were gathered from a man younger than 45 in good health. Each CDR3 is given without its conserved first and last residue. Clone size is stated in some rows and not others, as once, few, many or a class when expanded.

size	V	J	CDR3
NA	TRBV13	TRBJ2-5	ASSPRTSGETQY
NA	TRBV18	TRBJ1-1	ASSPQSDSREAF
few	TRBV4-3	TRBJ2-1	ASSQDWTSGNREQF
NA	TRBV4-2	TRBJ2-2	ASSQFDRVNTGELF
NA	TRBV2	TRBJ2-3	ASSEGASGTSTDTQY
NA	TRBV28	TRBJ1-2	ASSSGLKGGYT
NA	TRBV7-8	TRBJ1-2	ASSSRSHGGYGYT
few	TRBV7-8	TRBJ2-3	ASSRITNDRVLQGADTQY
many	TRBV5-4	TRBJ2-1	ASSLPDRREGNEQF
NA	TRBV11-2	TRBJ1-6	ASSPVRGGSLH
NA	TRBV7-8	TRBJ2-2	ASRPHGTGELF
few	TRBV28	TRBJ2-2	ASTSPGQGNTGELF
many	TRBV28	TRBJ1-6	ASSLGLPGAPLH
NA	TRBV19	TRBJ1-5	ASSIGYQPQH
NA	TRBV28	TRBJ2-2	ASSPRDYRTGELF
many	TRBV5-5	TRBJ2-7	ASTFYGDSYEQY
few	TRBV6-5	TRBJ1-5	ASSFRTGGNQPQH
NA	TRBV2	TRBJ2-4	ASRGLGNIQY
few	TRBV9	TRBJ2-3	ASSPLSGVDTQY
NA	TRBV29-1	TRBJ2-3	SVGGRRGLDTQY
NA	TRBV29-1	TRBJ2-2	SVSQSANTGELF
few	TRBV7-9	TRBJ1-4	ASSSNEGRGANEKLF
few	TRBV9	TRBJ1-4	ASSVRGRTNEKLF
NA	TRBV7-2	TRBJ1-5	ASSLVQGWPQH
few	TRBV7-8	TRBJ1-2	ASSLAPVDYGYT
NA	TRBV18	TRBJ2-7	ASSPGGPYEQY
NA	TRBV5-1	TRBJ1-1	ASSREASGTEAF
NA	TRBV19	TRBJ1-1	ASSSYLKGDLWNTEAF
NA	TRBV7-2	TRBJ2-1	ASSRTSGRGSYNEQF
few	TRBV7-8	TRBJ1-5	ASSLQEGQPQH
NA	TRBV7-2	TRBJ1-6	ASSFRAKGSPLH
NA	TRBV7-8	TRBJ2-5	ASTRGVGRVETQY
NA	TRBV14	TRBJ1-2	ASSLLRVYGYT
many	TRBV18	TRBJ1-5	ASSPLASNQPQH
few	TRBV30	TRBJ2-2	AWTQGRGEVNTGELF
NA	TRBV6-6	TRBJ2-2	ASSPQPNTGELF
many	TRBV7-2	TRBJ2-7	ASSLASGRDYEQY
many	TRBV10-3	TRBJ1-1	AISGTGTTEAF
NA	TRBV11-2	TRBJ2-1	ASSSDSVNEQF
NA	TRBV7-3	TRBJ2-1	ASSLTGEGGHEQF
NA	TRBV19	TRBJ1-6	ASSITGANSPLH
NA	TRBV29-1	TRBJ1-5	SVQTGGDQPQH
NA	TRBV6-9	TRBJ2-3	ASSQGLATSTDTQY
many	TRBV4-3	TRBJ2-5	ASRGETQY
NA	TRBV11-3	TRBJ2-1	ASRGSNEQF
many	TRBV11-2	TRBJ2-2	ASSLGKGGNTGELF
many	TRBV27	TRBJ1-5	ASSTQGANQPQH
NA	TRBV10-1	TRBJ2-7	ASSESGSYEQY
NA	TRBV7-2	TRBJ2-5	ASSPSNRETQY
NA	TRBV9	TRBJ2-1	ASSATSGRWNEQF
NA	TRBV28	TRBJ2-6	ASSGSGTGANVLT
NA	TRBV6-1	TRBJ1-5	ASSEVRDQPQH
NA	TRBV12-2	TRBJ1-5	ASRLARFPTIDNQPQH
NA	TRBV30	TRBJ1-5	AWDTAGRWSNQPQH
NA	TRBV5-1	TRBJ2-1	ASSPKPAGGGYNEQF